Presented here are 29 T cell receptor beta chains from one specimen sequenced in a study of cytomegalovirus exposure and HLA in healthy donors. 60 Vbeta and 13 Jbeta primers were used in PCR. TCRdb's table, derived via immunoSEQ multiplex PCR, lists solely in-frame clones and lacks some. The table includes roughly 150,000 clones, 85% detected once. The sequenced material came from PBMCs. These receptors were taken from a boy between 2 and 10 years old in good health and CMV-seronegative.

V gene TRBV11-3 combines with J gene TRBJ2-5, with a weak D call TRBD1 (6 bases). The CDR3 is 16 amino acids. Trimming left V 1 base short and J 3 bases short, with 15 bases between. The germline V gene encodes CDR1 SGHNT and CDR2 YENEEA. The CDR3 sequence: CASSLAAGDREETQYF. The CDR3 DNA sequence: TGTGCCAGCAGCTTAGCGGCAGGGGATCGGGAAGAGACCCAGTACTTC.

V gene TRBV28 combines with J gene TRBJ2-2; tentatively, D is TRBD2 (6 bases). Germline loops: CDR1 MDHEN, CDR2 SYDVKM. V lost 5 bases and J 4 bases, leaving 11 bases between the germline ends. The CDR3 runs 14 residues. The CDR3 reads CASSPGGFTGELFF. The CDR3 DNA reads TGTGCCAGCAGTCCTGGGGGGTTCACCGGGGAGCTGTTTTTT.

This chain joins TRBV19 and TRBJ2-2; 9 nucleotides agree with TRBD1. The CDR3 has 15 residues. Germline V gene lookup returns CDR1 LNHDA and CDR2 SQIVND (reference sequence). Unmatched junction bases numbered 4, after V lost 5 bases and J lost 3 bases. CDR3 nucleotide sequence: TGTGCCAGTAGTCCGGGACAGGGTCACACCGGGGAGCTGTTTTTT. It is translated as CASSPGQGHTGELFF.

This chain connects TRBV19 to TRBJ2-1; perhaps TRBD1 as D (5 bases). Germline CDR1 and CDR2: LNHDA and SQIVND (reference sequence). V lost 8 bases and J 4 bases, leaving 18 bases between the germline ends. This CDR3 contains 15 residues. The CDR3 here is CASVPTAGIYNEQFF. The CDR3 DNA sequence: TGTGCCAGTGTCCCAACAGCAGGGATTTACAATGAGCAGTTCTTC.

J is TRBJ2-1 and V is TRBV9; 14 bases match TRBD2. Looked up from germline, CDR1 is SGDLS and CDR2 is YYNGEE. Germline trimming cut 5 bases from V and 6 bases from J; bases unmatched to any gene: 28. The CDR3 has 23 residues. The CDR3 DNA follows: TGTGCCAGCAGTATCACGGGACTAGCGGGAGACCGTATAACATCGACGGACATCAATGAGCAGTTCTTC. Its protein product is CASSITGLAGDRITSTDINEQFF.

The chain uses TRBV7-8 and TRBJ2-7; TRBD2 agrees at 8 bases. This CDR3 is 13 amino acids long. Germline lookup yields CDR1 SGHVS and CDR2 FQNEAQ. The CDR3 nucleotides read TGTGCCGGCAGCCCCCGGGAGGGATACGAGCAGTACGTC. The encoded protein is CAGSPREGYEQYV.

The gene calls are TRBV27 and TRBJ2-1, with 9 positions matching TRBD1. The CDR3 totals 16 residues. CDR1 is MNHEY and CDR2 is SMNVEV in the germline V gene (reference sequence). V was clipped by 8 bases and J by 5 bases; unmatched bases: 13. Here the CDR3 reads CASAFLRDRDHNEQFF. The CDR3 DNA reads TGTGCCAGCGCGTTCCTCCGGGACAGGGATCACAATGAGCAGTTCTTC.

The CDR3 reads CASSPPVRGSGRSNQPQHF. For the CDR3, the DNA is TGTGCCAGCTCACCACCGGTGAGAGGGTCGGGCCGTAGCAATCAGCCCCAGCATTTT. The rearrangement uses TRBV18 and TRBJ1-5; D not resolved. The V gene's germline CDR1 is KGHSH and CDR2 LQKENI. The CDR3 is made up of 19 amino acids. Deletions cut 0 bases from V and 0 bases from J, with 18 bases between.

The CDR3 nucleotides read TGCGCCAGCAGCGGACAGGGAATCATGAATGAGCAGTTCTTC. Translation: CASSGQGIMNEQFF. This sequence joins TRBV5-1 and TRBJ2-1; 8 bases are shared with TRBD1. Germline lookup yields CDR1 SGHRS and CDR2 YFSETQ. The CDR3 runs 14 residues. The V segment lost 4 bases and the J segment 7 bases; nucleotides outside the gene matches: 7.

The genes are TRBV6-5 and TRBJ2-7, with a possible D match to TRBD2 (6 bases). The CDR3 runs 14 residues. Germline V gene lookup returns CDR1 MNHEY and CDR2 SVGAGI. Trimming removed 6 bases at V and 6 bases at J, with 18 bases between. CDR3 protein: CASSRGLEGGEQYF. The CDR3 nucleotides read TGTGCCAGCAGCCGCGGATTAGAGGGAGGCGAGCAGTACTTC.

The chain is built from TRBV28 and TRBJ1-1; 10 nucleotides agree with TRBD1. CDR3 length: 15 amino acids. Germline V CDR1 and CDR2: MDHEN, SYDVKM. Trimming took 5 bases from V and 7 from J; bases not matched to a gene: 10. CDR3 sequence: CASSTQTGGRGEAFF. In DNA, the CDR3 is TGTGCCAGCAGTACCCAGACAGGGGGCAGGGGTGAAGCTTTCTTT.

V gene TRBV5-6 combines with J gene TRBJ2-7; 8 bases fit TRBD1. Germline V gene lookup returns CDR1 SGHDT and CDR2 YYEEEE. The CDR3 is made up of 14 amino acids. The V segment lost 4 bases and the J segment 4 bases; nucleotides outside the gene matches: 7. Here the CDR3 DNA reads TGTGCCAGCAGCCCAGGGGGCAGAGAATACGAGCAGTACTTC. Its translation: CASSPGGREYEQYF.

The sample holds one count of this clone. The rearrangement links TRBV13 to TRBJ2-7; the match to TRBD2 covers 11 bases. Germline CDR1 and CDR2: PRHDT and FYEKMQ (reference sequence). The CDR3 extends over 15 amino acids. V lost 4 bases and J lost 2; bases outside the gene matches: 4. The CDR3 loop is CASSSRLAGTYEQYF. In DNA, the CDR3 is TGTGCCAGCAGCTCCAGACTAGCGGGAACCTACGAGCAGTACTTC.

The rearrangement links TRBV4-1 to TRBJ2-7, with 7 bases aligning to TRBD1. The CDR3 runs 17 residues. The germline V gene encodes CDR1 MGHRA and CDR2 YSYEKL. V was clipped by 1 base and J by 0 bases; unmatched bases: 9. This CDR3 reads CASSQGPPGQSSYEQYF. The CDR3 DNA reads as TGCGCCAGCAGCCAAGGTCCTCCGGGACAGTCCTCCTACGAGCAGTACTTC.

The rearrangement uses TRBV10-3 and TRBJ1-4; D ambiguous. Germline lookup yields CDR1 ENHRY and CDR2 SYGVKD. The V end lost 8 bases, the J end lost 2 bases, and 12 bases lay between the germline ends. There are 14 residues in the CDR3. CDR3 DNA: TGTGCCATCTGGGTCGCCGGGACTAATGAAAAACTGTTTTTT. As protein: CAIWVAGTNEKLFF.

This chain links TRBV9 with TRBJ2-1; 9 bases are a match to TRBD1. This CDR3 spans 15 amino acids. J lost 7 bases, V lost 4 bases, and 9 bases had no gene match. Germline assignment: CDR1 SGDLS and CDR2 YYNGEE. This CDR3 is CASSTRDRASNEQFF. The CDR3 nucleotides are TGTGCCAGCAGCACCCGGGACAGGGCTTCGAATGAGCAGTTCTTC.

In this sample, this clone turned up once. The genes are TRBV6-6 and TRBJ1-6; 7 bases line up with TRBD1. V shed 5 bases, J shed 7 bases, and the junction held 8 bases outside the gene matches. Germline-derived CDR1 and CDR2 are MNHNY and SVGAGI (reference sequence). The CDR3 consists of 15 residues. This CDR3 is CASSGRQGDNSPLHF. The CDR3 bases are TGTGCCAGCAGTGGCCGACAGGGAGACAATTCACCCCTCCACTTT.

The gene calls are TRBV6-1 and TRBJ2-1; maybe TRBD2 (5 bases). V lost 4 bases and J lost 0, with 13 bases in between. Germline V gene lookup returns CDR1 MNHNS and CDR2 SASEGT. The CDR3 is made up of 16 amino acids. CDR3 residues: CASSGSGLSSYNEQFF. The DNA for the CDR3 is TGTGCCAGCAGTGGCTCGGGGTTGAGCTCCTACAATGAGCAGTTCTTC.

This sequence joins TRBV6-5 and TRBJ2-3, with 10 bases matching TRBD2. V dropped 7 bases and J dropped 5; count of bases not matched to a gene: 9. Per the germline V gene, CDR1 is MNHEY and CDR2 is SVGAGI. The CDR3 runs 15 residues. This CDR3 is CASTVTSGEEDTQYF. Written as DNA, the CDR3 is TGTGCCAGCACCGTTACTAGCGGGGAGGAAGATACGCAGTATTTT.

This clone was detected only a few times. This chain links TRBV5-1 with TRBJ1-1; the D is unclear. The CDR3 loop spans 16 amino acids. Trimming took off 7 bases at V and 2 bases at J, with 21 bases between the two ends. CDR1 SGHRS and CDR2 YFSETQ come from the germline V gene. CDR3 in amino acids: CASREGPTFINTEAFF. CDR3 in DNA: TGCGCCAGCCGTGAGGGCCCGACCTTTATTAACACTGAAGCTTTCTTT. Drawing the rest from reference TRBV5-1 and TRBJ1-1, the complete variable domain is KAGVTQTPRYLIKTRGQQVTLSCSPISGHRSVSWYQQTPGQGLQFLFEYFSETQRNKGNFPGRFSGRQFSNSRSEMNVSTLELGDSALYLCASREGPTFINTEAFFGQGTRLTVV.

This chain joins TRBV4-1 and TRBJ2-7, with D possibly TRBD1 on 6 matching bases. The V end lost 0 bases, the J end lost 2 bases, and 11 bases lay between the germline ends. Germline CDR1 MGHRA, CDR2 YSYEKL. The CDR3 is 15 residues long. Here the CDR3 DNA reads TGCGCCAGCAGCCAAGATCGTACAGGGCCCTACGAGCAGTACTTC. Translated, it gives CASSQDRTGPYEQYF.

The V gene is TRBV5-4, the J gene TRBJ2-6, with D perhaps TRBD2 (5 bases). This CDR3 is 19 amino acids long. The germline V gene encodes CDR1 SGHNT and CDR2 YYREEE (reference sequence). V lost 7 bases and J 4 bases, leaving 27 bases between the germline ends. The DNA for the CDR3 is TGTGCCAGCTACTCTCTTGGGAGCAGTTCAAATAGAGGGGCCAACGTCCTGACTTTC. Translated: CASYSLGSSSNRGANVLTF.

The genes are TRBV2 and TRBJ2-5, with D possibly TRBD1 on 7 matching bases. The germline V and J ends were trimmed by 3 bases and 5 bases, with 19 bases remaining between them. This CDR3 region has 16 residues. CDR1 and CDR2 (germline): SNHLY, FYNNEI. The CDR3 DNA is TGTGCCAGCAGTGATAGGAGGGGGCGCGTCCGTGAGACCCAGTACTTC. This encodes CASSDRRGRVRETQYF.

The J gene is TRBJ2-5, the V gene TRBV18, with 11 bases identical to TRBD2. With 5 bases clipped from V and 10 bases from J, the junction kept 18 bases outside the gene matches. CDR1 and CDR2 (germline): KGHSH, LQKENI. This CDR3 has 17 amino acids. The CDR3 region is CASSTLTGTSGGRLQYF. CDR3 nucleotide sequence: TGTGCCAGCTCAACCCTGACCGGGACTAGCGGTGGGCGACTCCAGTACTTC.

For this clone: The CDR3 carries no conserved terminal phenylalanine or tryptophan, so it likely arises from a read error. The chain couples TRBV4-1 to TRBJ1-2; 7 bases agree with TRBD1. The trim removed 0 bases at V and 5 bases at J, leaving 6 bases unmatched. This CDR3 is built from 15 residues. Per germline, CDR1 MGHRA and CDR2 YSYEKL. The CDR3 spells CASSQDMGTVYGYTL. In DNA, the CDR3 is TGCGCCAGCAGCCAAGATATGGGGACAGTTTATGGCTACACCCTC.

In this sample, this clone turned up once. This chain uses TRBV10-2 with TRBJ2-3, with 11 bases aligning to TRBD2. CDR1 is WSHSY, CDR2 SAAADI, per germline. After removal of 5 bases from V and 2 bases from J, the junction contained 6 bases not matched to a gene. The CDR3 loop spans 16 amino acids. This CDR3 is CASSRQLAGDTDTQYF. CDR3 DNA sequence: TGCGCCAGCAGTCGCCAACTAGCGGGAGACACAGATACGCAGTATTTT.

This chain uses TRBV7-6 with TRBJ2-7; TRBD1 agrees at 7 bases. V lost 6 bases and J lost 2; bases outside the gene matches: 7. Germline-derived CDR1 and CDR2 are SGHVS and FNYEAQ. The CDR3 loop spans 14 amino acids. DNA of the CDR3: TGTGCCAGCAGAGGCGACAGGGCACCCTACGAGCAGTACTTC. Translating gives CASRGDRAPYEQYF.

In this sample, this clone turned up a few times. The chain links TRBV9 to TRBJ2-3; 10 bases align to TRBD2. Germline lookup yields CDR1 SGDLS and CDR2 YYNGEE. The CDR3 is made up of 17 amino acids. The junction had 13 bases not matched to a gene; V was cut back by 5 bases and J by 4 bases. For the CDR3, the DNA is TGTGCCAGCAGTCACACGAGGACTAGCGGCGAGGCAGATACGCAGTATTTT. This codes for CASSHTRTSGEADTQYF.

The chain uses TRBV27 and TRBJ2-4; D is perhaps TRBD1 (5 bases). The CDR3 length is 18 residues. Trimming cost V 6 bases and J 0 bases, with 21 bases left between them. Germline V gives CDR1 MNHEY, CDR2 SMNVEV (reference sequence). The CDR3 is CASRGPGRTILAKNIQYF. For the CDR3, the DNA is TGTGCCAGCAGGGGGCCCGGACGGACGATACTAGCCAAAAACATTCAGTACTTC.